These T cell receptor beta chains were read from a single sample in a study of cytomegalovirus exposure and HLA in healthy donors. The assay was immunoSEQ multiplex PCR, and TCRdb's table has in-frame clones only and misses some. The table includes fewer than 250,000 clones, around 87% detected once. Sequenced: PBMCs. Receptors were obtained from a young man in good health and CMV-seronegative. The CDR3 runs from the conserved cysteine through the conserved F or W. D genes are given only for firm matches. A clone size is listed for some rows: how often the clone was seen (once, few, many), or a class if it is expanded.

size: NA; D: NA; V: TRBV4-1; J: TRBJ1-5; DNA: TGCGCCAGCAGCCAATGGCAGGGTCGGCAGCCCCAGCATTTT; CDR3: CASSQWQGRQPQHF
size: NA; D: NA; V: TRBV23-1; J: TRBJ2-1; DNA: TGCGCCAGCAGTCAATCTTCCAGGGCGGAGCAGTTCTTC; CDR3: CASSQSSRAEQFF
size: NA; D: TRBD1; V: TRBV15; J: TRBJ1-3; DNA: TGTGCCACCTCCCCCACGGGACAGAAACACTCTGCTGGAAACACCATATATTTT; CDR3: CATSPTGQKHSAGNTIYF
size: NA; D: NA; V: TRBV15; J: TRBJ1-3; DNA: TGTGCCACCAGCAGAGATTATCGGGACACCATATATTTT; CDR3: CATSRDYRDTIYF
size: once; D: NA; V: TRBV20-1; J: TRBJ2-1; DNA: TGCACCTTCGCACAGGGCAATGAGCAGTTCTTC; CDR3: CTFAQGNEQFF
size: NA; D: NA; V: TRBV11-2; J: TRBJ2-7; DNA: TGTGCCAGCAGCCGAGCGGTTTTCTACGAGCAGTACTTC; CDR3: CASSRAVFYEQYF
size: few; D: NA; V: TRBV7-9; J: TRBJ1-5; DNA: TGTGCCAGCAGCTTGGGGGGGACCCAGCCCCAGCATTTT; CDR3: CASSLGGTQPQHF
size: NA; D: NA; V: TRBV30; J: TRBJ2-5; DNA: TGTGCCTGGAGTTGGGCCCAAGAGACCCAGTACTTC; CDR3: CAWSWAQETQYF
size: once; D: TRBD1; V: TRBV27; J: TRBJ2-1; DNA: TGTGCCAGCGGCAGGGGGTTCAATGAGCAGTTCTTC; CDR3: CASGRGFNEQFF
size: NA; D: TRBD2; V: TRBV5-1; J: TRBJ2-3; DNA: TGCGCCAGCAGCTTGGCCCGGGGGGCAGATACGCAGTATTTT; CDR3: CASSLARGADTQYF
size: NA; D: NA; V: TRBV28; J: TRBJ2-5; DNA: TGTGCCACTCGGGATCTAGGACAGTACCAAGAGACCCAGTACTTC; CDR3: CATRDLGQYQETQYF
size: NA; D: NA; V: TRBV4-1; J: TRBJ2-2; DNA: TGCGCCAGCCCTAGAATTGGGGAGCTGTTTTTT; CDR3: CASPRIGELFF
size: once; D: TRBD2; V: TRBV7-8; J: TRBJ2-5; DNA: TGTGCCAGCAGCTGGGGCGTGCTAGCGGAGTCGGCCCAGTACTTC; CDR3: CASSWGVLAESAQYF
size: NA; D: TRBD1; V: TRBV9; J: TRBJ1-5; DNA: TGTGCCAGCAGCGTAGGAGGGACAGGGGGCAATCAGCCCCAGCATTTT; CDR3: CASSVGGTGGNQPQHF
size: NA; D: NA; V: TRBV15; J: TRBJ1-1; DNA: TGTGCCACCAGCAGAGATCTGGGCACCCTGCAGGGTGAAGCTTTCTTT; CDR3: CATSRDLGTLQGEAFF
size: NA; D: NA; V: TRBV18; J: TRBJ1-1; DNA: TGTGCCACTCGAGGAGACGGGAACACTGAAGCTTTCTTT; CDR3: CATRGDGNTEAFF
size: NA; D: TRBD1; V: TRBV7-8; J: TRBJ2-5; DNA: TGTGCCAGCAGCCGTCGGGCAGGGGGAGAGACCCAGTACTTC; CDR3: CASSRRAGGETQYF
size: NA; D: NA; V: TRBV6-5; J: TRBJ1-6; DNA: TGTGCCAGCAGTTACTTTCAGTATAATTCACCCCTCCACTTT; CDR3: CASSYFQYNSPLHF
size: NA; D: TRBD2; V: TRBV6-1; J: TRBJ2-7; DNA: TGTGCCAGCAGGCAAAGGAGGGACTACTCCTACGAGCAGTACTTC; CDR3: CASRQRRDYSYEQYF
size: NA; D: NA; V: TRBV10-2; J: TRBJ2-1; DNA: TGCGCCAGCAGTGAGCGAGGGGGACCCCCCTCCAATGAGCAGTTCTTC; CDR3: CASSERGGPPSNEQFF
size: NA; D: NA; V: TRBV5-4; J: TRBJ2-7; DNA: TGTGCCAGCAGCCGACCCGGGTCCTCTGAGCAGTACTTC; CDR3: CASSRPGSSEQYF
size: NA; D: NA; V: TRBV4-3; J: TRBJ2-3; DNA: TGCGCCAGCAGCCAAGAGGCGGGTAGTCTAAATACGCAGTATTTT; CDR3: CASSQEAGSLNTQYF
size: NA; D: NA; V: TRBV5-1; J: TRBJ1-2; DNA: TGCGCCAGCAGCTTGACCGGGGTTAACTATGGCTACACCTTC; CDR3: CASSLTGVNYGYTF
size: NA; D: NA; V: TRBV27; J: TRBJ2-3; DNA: TGTGCCAGCAGTTTGGCGACGGGTGGTACGCAGTATTTT; CDR3: CASSLATGGTQYF
size: NA; D: NA; V: TRBV27; J: TRBJ1-4; DNA: TGTGCCAGCAGTGGGCTAGGAGGAAATCATGAAAAACTGTTTTTT; CDR3: CASSGLGGNHEKLFF
size: NA; D: NA; V: TRBV4-3; J: TRBJ1-5; DNA: TGCGCCAGCAGCCAAGGCCCGGATCAGCCCCAGCATTTT; CDR3: CASSQGPDQPQHF
size: few; D: NA; V: TRBV20-1; J: TRBJ2-7; DNA: TGCAGTGCTAGAGGCTTCGGCGAGCAGTACTTC; CDR3: CSARGFGEQYF
size: NA; D: TRBD2; V: TRBV27; J: TRBJ2-1; DNA: TGTGCCAGCAGTCAACTAGCGGGGGGGCTTTTTGAGCAGTTCTTC; CDR3: CASSQLAGGLFEQFF
size: NA; D: NA; V: TRBV6-1; J: TRBJ1-6; DNA: TGTGCCAGCAGTGAATCAGGGGTGAGTAATTCACCCCTCCACTTT; CDR3: CASSESGVSNSPLHF
size: few; D: NA; V: TRBV19; J: TRBJ2-1; DNA: TGTGCCAGTATCCGCAGGGAGGTAAGAAATGAGCAGTTCTTC; CDR3: CASIRREVRNEQFF
size: once; D: NA; V: TRBV4-3; J: TRBJ1-6; DNA: TGCGCCAGCAGCCAAGTCAGAGGTTCACCCCTCCACTTT; CDR3: CASSQVRGSPLHF
size: NA; D: TRBD1; V: TRBV30; J: TRBJ2-7; DNA: TGTGCCTGGAAGTCAGGACAGGGGCCCTACGAGCAGTACTTC; CDR3: CAWKSGQGPYEQYF
size: NA; D: NA; V: TRBV7-2; J: TRBJ1-2; DNA: TGTGCCAGCAGCTTGGGCCCCACGAATGGCTACACCTTC; CDR3: CASSLGPTNGYTF
size: once; D: NA; V: TRBV5-1; J: TRBJ2-7; DNA: TGCGCCAGCAGTCCTCATCCAGCGACAGACGAGCAGTACTTC; CDR3: CASSPHPATDEQYF
size: NA; D: NA; V: TRBV28; J: TRBJ2-7; DNA: TGTGCCAGCAGCCCGCTAGAGGAGAGTTACGAGCAGTACTTC; CDR3: CASSPLEESYEQYF
size: NA; D: NA; V: TRBV6-6; J: TRBJ1-4; DNA: TGTGCCAGCAGGGGCCGGCCGTTTAATGAAAAACTGTTTTTT; CDR3: CASRGRPFNEKLFF
size: NA; D: TRBD2; V: TRBV6-5; J: TRBJ2-1; DNA: TGTGCCAGCGTATCTAGCGGGGGTTACAATGAGCAGTTCTTC; CDR3: CASVSSGGYNEQFF
size: NA; D: NA; V: TRBV4-3; J: TRBJ2-7; DNA: TGCGCCAGCAGCCAAGAGCGGCGGGACGAGCAGTACTTC; CDR3: CASSQERRDEQYF
size: NA; D: NA; V: TRBV10-3; J: TRBJ2-5; DNA: TGTGCCATCAGTGGCGGCAGCGTAGAGACCCAGTACTTC; CDR3: CAISGGSVETQYF
size: NA; D: TRBD2; V: TRBV6-4; J: TRBJ2-1; DNA: TGTGCCAGCAGTCCACTAGCGGGGGGGAGTGAGCAGTTCTTC; CDR3: CASSPLAGGSEQFF
size: NA; D: NA; V: TRBV27; J: TRBJ1-4; DNA: TGTGCCAGCAATACAGGGTCGGGAGAAAAACTGTTTTTT; CDR3: CASNTGSGEKLFF
size: NA; D: TRBD1; V: TRBV18; J: TRBJ2-5; DNA: TGTGCCAGCTCATTCCTATCCGGGACAGGGGGCCGGGAGACCCAGTACTTC; CDR3: CASSFLSGTGGRETQYF
size: NA; D: TRBD1; V: TRBV9; J: TRBJ2-1; DNA: TGTGCCAGCAGAAGTGACAGGGGCTCTGAGCAGTTCTTC; CDR3: CASRSDRGSEQFF
size: few; D: NA; V: TRBV27; J: TRBJ1-2; DNA: TGTGCCAGCAGTGGCTGGGGGGGTGGCTACACCTTC; CDR3: CASSGWGGGYTF
size: NA; D: NA; V: TRBV5-1; J: TRBJ2-1; DNA: TGCGCCAGCAGCTACGCGGGGACCTCTGCTGGAGATGAGCAGTTCTTC; CDR3: CASSYAGTSAGDEQFF
size: NA; D: TRBD2; V: TRBV29-1; J: TRBJ2-1; DNA: TGCAGCGTTGATCGTCTAGCGGGTTGGAATGAGCAGTTCTTC; CDR3: CSVDRLAGWNEQFF
size: NA; D: NA; V: TRBV27; J: TRBJ2-7; DNA: TGTGCCAGCAGTTTATCGCCTACCTACGAGCAGTACTTC; CDR3: CASSLSPTYEQYF
size: NA; D: TRBD1; V: TRBV4-3; J: TRBJ1-2; DNA: TGCGCCAGCAGCCGGAAAACAGGGGCCGGGAACTATGGCTACACCTTC; CDR3: CASSRKTGAGNYGYTF
size: NA; D: NA; V: TRBV15; J: TRBJ1-3; DNA: TGTGCCACCAGCAGAAATAACGCGGGTTACGGAAACACCATATATTTT; CDR3: CATSRNNAGYGNTIYF
size: NA; D: NA; V: TRBV11-2; J: TRBJ1-6; DNA: TGTGCCAGCAGCTTAGACGGGGGGAGGACTTCACCCCTCCACTTT; CDR3: CASSLDGGRTSPLHF